Described below is a single T cell receptor (beta chain) sequence and its context. Its antigen is still unknown. This specimen comes from a study of cytomegalovirus exposure and HLA in healthy donors. General study results and limits: A further, later analysis showed that HLA-associated TCR beta chains (compared with equally common others) were more clonally expanded.

Both 60 Vbeta primers and 13 Jbeta primers went into the PCR. Study processing details: Approximately 79 million unique TCR beta chains, around 11 million of them shared, were counted by a later analysis. TCRdb's table, derived via immunoSEQ multiplex PCR, lists solely in-frame clones and lacks some. V, J and clone size derive from that table, while D and trimming were established from the DNA sequence. Here the sample spans around 150,000 clones, 76% being singletons. The germline V gene has CDR1 MRHNA and CDR2 SNTAGT. J gave up 2 bases and V 4 bases, and 2 bases lay outside the gene matches. CDR3 length: 15 amino acids.

The chain joins TRBV6-4 to TRBJ1-5, with 10 bases matching TRBD1. Specimen: PBMCs. The source is a woman between 40 and 55 years old in good health and CMV-seronegative. The CDR3 coding sequence is TGTGCCAGCAGTGGGACAGGGGGTGGCAATCAGCCCCAGCATTTT. This gives the protein CASSGTGGGNQPQHF.